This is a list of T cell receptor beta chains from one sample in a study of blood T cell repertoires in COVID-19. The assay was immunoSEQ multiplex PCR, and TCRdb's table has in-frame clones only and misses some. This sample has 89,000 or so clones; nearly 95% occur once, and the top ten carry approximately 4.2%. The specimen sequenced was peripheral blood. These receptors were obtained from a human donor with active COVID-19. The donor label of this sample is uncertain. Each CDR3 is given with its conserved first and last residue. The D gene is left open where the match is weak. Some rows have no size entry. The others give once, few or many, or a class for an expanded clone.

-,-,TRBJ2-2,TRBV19,CASSIDLISGELFF,TGTGCCAGTAGTATAGATCTTATTTCCGGGGAGCTGTTTTTT
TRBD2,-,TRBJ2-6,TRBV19,CASRIAGGPNGANVLTF,TGTGCCAGTAGGATAGCGGGAGGGCCTAATGGGGCCAACGTCCTGACTTTC
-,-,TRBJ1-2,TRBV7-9,CASSTGPYGYTF,TGTGCCAGCAGCACAGGACCCTATGGCTACACCTTC
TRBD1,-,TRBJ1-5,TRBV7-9,CASSVYRDRGHQPQHF,TGTGCCAGCAGCGTTTACCGGGACAGGGGGCATCAGCCCCAGCATTTT
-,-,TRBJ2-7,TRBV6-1,CASSEAPPLEQYF,TGTGCCAGCAGTGAAGCCCCCCCTCTTGAGCAGTACTTC
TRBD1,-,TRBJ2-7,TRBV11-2,CASSSDRSNEQYF,TGTGCCAGCAGCTCGGACAGGTCAAACGAGCAGTACTTC
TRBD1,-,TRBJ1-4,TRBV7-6,CASSPYRDSYSTNEKLFF,TGTGCCAGCAGCCCTTACCGGGACAGCTACTCAACTAATGAAAAACTGTTTTTT
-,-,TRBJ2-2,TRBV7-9,CASEGAGRNTGELFF,TGTGCCAGCGAGGGGGCGGGAAGGAACACCGGGGAGCTGTTTTTT
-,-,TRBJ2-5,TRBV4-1,CASSPGGPATGRETQYF,TGCGCCAGCAGCCCGGGGGGGCCCGCGACAGGGAGGGAGACCCAGTACTTC
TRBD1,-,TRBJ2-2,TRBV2,CASSSLGGLDTGELFF,TGTGCCAGCAGTTCTCTAGGGGGCCTGGACACCGGGGAGCTGTTTTTT
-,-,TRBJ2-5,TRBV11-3,CASSRSPPKIQETQYF,TGTGCCAGCAGCCGGTCCCCCCCGAAAATTCAAGAGACCCAGTACTTC
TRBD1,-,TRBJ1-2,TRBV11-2,CASSLEGQEYGYTF,TGTGCCAGCAGCTTAGAGGGACAGGAATATGGCTACACCTTC
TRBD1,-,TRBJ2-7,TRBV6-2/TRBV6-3,CASSRDRGIYEQYF,TGTGCCAGCAGCAGGGACAGGGGTATCTACGAGCAGTACTTC
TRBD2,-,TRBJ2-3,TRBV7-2,CASSPPGGYGTDTQYF,TGTGCCAGCAGCCCACCGGGAGGGTACGGCACAGATACGCAGTATTTT
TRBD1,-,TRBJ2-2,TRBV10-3,CATRQGAGELFF,TGTGCCACCAGACAGGGAGCCGGGGAGCTGTTTTTT
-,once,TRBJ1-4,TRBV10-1,CASSESGNGNEKLFF,TGCGCCAGCAGTGAATCAGGGAACGGTAATGAAAAACTGTTTTTT
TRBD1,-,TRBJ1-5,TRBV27,CASSLAGGAKFNQPQHF,TGTGCCAGCAGTTTGGCAGGGGGCGCGAAGTTCAATCAGCCCCAGCATTTT
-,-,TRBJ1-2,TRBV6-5,CASRTGQHGYTF,TGTGCCAGCAGGACAGGTCAACATGGCTACACCTTC
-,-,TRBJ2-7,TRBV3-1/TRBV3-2,CASSQGTGITYEQYF,TGTGCCAGCAGCCAAGGCACAGGGATAACCTACGAGCAGTACTTC
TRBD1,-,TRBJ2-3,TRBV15,CATLPGQGVGDTQYF,TGTGCCACCCTCCCGGGACAGGGGGTTGGAGATACGCAGTATTTT
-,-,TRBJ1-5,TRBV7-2,CASSLVEGARQYGNQPQHF,TGTGCCAGCAGCTTAGTAGAGGGAGCAAGGCAGTACGGCAATCAGCCCCAGCATTTT
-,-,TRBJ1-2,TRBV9,CASSHQQWRDSNYGYTF,TGTGCCAGCAGCCACCAACAATGGAGAGACAGTAACTATGGCTACACCTTC
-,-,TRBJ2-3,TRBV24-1,CATSLTGRTQYF,TGTGCCACCAGCCTTACGGGGAGGACGCAGTATTTT
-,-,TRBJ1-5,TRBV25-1,CASSETGHLNQPQHF,TGTGCCAGCAGTGAAACGGGACACTTAAATCAGCCCCAGCATTTT
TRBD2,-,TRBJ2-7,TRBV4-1,CASSQGVGLAGEGEQYF,TGCGCCAGCAGCCAAGGCGTGGGACTAGCGGGAGAAGGCGAGCAGTACTTC
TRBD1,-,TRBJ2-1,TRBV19,CASGQGAIFHRYNEQFF,TGTGCCAGTGGTCAGGGGGCAATTTTTCATCGCTACAATGAGCAGTTCTTC
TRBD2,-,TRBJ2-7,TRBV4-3,CASSQDVGGGGEQYF,TGCGCCAGCAGCCAAGATGTCGGCGGGGGTGGTGAGCAGTACTTC
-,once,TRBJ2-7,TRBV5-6,CASSLIAQGTYEQYF,TGTGCCAGCAGCTTGATTGCACAGGGTACCTACGAGCAGTACTTC
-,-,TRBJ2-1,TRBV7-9,CASSYLERGEQFF,TGTGCCAGCAGCTACCTCGAAAGGGGGGAGCAGTTCTTC
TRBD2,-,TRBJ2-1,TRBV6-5,CASRAGGPYNEQFF,TGTGCCAGCAGAGCGGGGGGTCCCTACAATGAGCAGTTCTTC
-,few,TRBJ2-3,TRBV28,CASTPPRGSIDF,TGTGCCAGCACCCCCCCCCGAGGGTCTATAGATTTT
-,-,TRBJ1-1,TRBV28,CASSLLAQAQEAFF,TGTGCCAGCAGTTTATTGGCCCAGGCTCAAGAAGCTTTCTTT
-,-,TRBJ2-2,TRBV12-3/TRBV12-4,CASRQGTGELFF,TGTGCCAGCCGGCAGGGCACCGGGGAGCTGTTTTTT
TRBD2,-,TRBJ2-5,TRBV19,CASSTGTSGRETQYF,TGTGCCAGTAGTACAGGGACTAGCGGGAGAGAGACCCAGTACTTC
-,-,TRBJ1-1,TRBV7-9,CASSLQGKTTEAFF,TGTGCCAGCAGCCTACAGGGTAAGACCACTGAAGCTTTCTTT
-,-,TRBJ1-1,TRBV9,CASSVEGNTEAFF,TGTGCCAGCAGCGTGGAGGGCAACACTGAAGCTTTCTTT
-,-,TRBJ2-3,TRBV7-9,CASSPGTLTDTQYF,TGTGCCAGCAGCCCGGGGACATTAACAGATACGCAGTATTTT
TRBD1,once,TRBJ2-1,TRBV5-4,CASSTGTDLPNEQFF,TGTGCCAGCAGCACAGGGACAGACCTGCCCAATGAGCAGTTCTTC
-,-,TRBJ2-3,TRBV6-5,CASRVADTQYF,TGTGCCAGCAGAGTAGCAGATACGCAGTATTTT
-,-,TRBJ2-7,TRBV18,CASSPATGLAYEQYF,TGTGCCAGCTCACCAGCCACAGGTTTGGCCTACGAGCAGTACTTC
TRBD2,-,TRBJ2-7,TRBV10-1,CASTPRTSGTYEQYF,TGCGCCAGCACCCCTAGGACTAGCGGGACCTACGAGCAGTACTTC
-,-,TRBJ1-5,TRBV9,CASSVAPTGDQPQHF,TGTGCCAGCAGCGTAGCCCCCACGGGGGATCAGCCCCAGCATTTT
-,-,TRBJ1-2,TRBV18,CASSPEGLLGYTF,TGTGCCAGCTCCCCCGAGGGACTTCTTGGCTACACCTTC
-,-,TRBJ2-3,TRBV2,CASTLRGGLDTQYF,TGTGCCAGCACTCTAAGGGGGGGACTCGATACGCAGTATTTT
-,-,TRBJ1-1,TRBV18,CASSPPQGRNTEAFF,TGTGCCAGCTCACCCCCGCAGGGCCGGAACACTGAAGCTTTCTTT